This T cell receptor beta chain is drawn from a study of CXCR3-negative and CXCR3-positive naive CD8 T cells. Broader study findings: A higher hydrophobicity marked the TRB CDR3s of CXCR3-positive naive cells versus CXCR3-negative naive cells.

The CDR3 extends over 15 amino acids. Germline V gene sequence: CDR1 MNHEY, CDR2 SMNVEV (reference sequence). Concerning this clonotype: Its antigen remains unidentified.

Carrying UMI labels, the TRB cDNA libraries were prepared through 5' RACE. TCRdb reprocessed the 5' RACE reads; each CDR3 protein has one entry and no DNA is given. This table holds 150,000 to 170,000 distinct CDR3 sequences. This TCR was sampled from a human donor in good health. Some clones in this sample may be carry-over from other donors' samples. V gene TRBV27 combines with J gene TRBJ2-5; TCRdb calls TRBD1, which cannot be checked without DNA. Sequenced sample: naive CXCR3+ CD8+ T cells from blood. The subset: CD45RO-CCR7+CD27+CD95- naive CD8+ T cells expressing CXCR3 (TNR3+). The CDR3: CASSLQGNPLETQYF.